This paragraph covers one T cell receptor (beta chain) sequence. The antigen is unknown. The data stem from a study of cytomegalovirus exposure and HLA in healthy donors. Overall study context: Within the Caucasian-associated ancestry cluster were approximately 77% of the approximately 400 genotyped donors. Regarding the study as a whole: Analysis performed later found roughly 18,000 TCR beta sequences associated with HLA alleles at 0.05 false discovery rate. Listed as cytomegalovirus-associated were approximately 160 TCR beta chains. Association of a missense DCLRE1C variant with TCR beta V- and J-gene trimming was reported in a later analysis.

The PCR contained 60 Vbeta and 13 Jbeta primers. The protocol was immunoSEQ multiplex PCR, while the TCRdb copy is restricted to in-frame clones and leaves out a portion. The sample has about 59,000 clones. This sequence originates from a man aged 25-45 years in good health and CMV-seropositive. Material for sequencing was PBMCs.

This chain's CDR3 is CASLTGVVNEQFF. CDR3 nucleotide sequence: TGTGCCAGCTTAACGGGGGTTGTGAATGAGCAGTTCTTC. The chain is built from TRBV7-9 and TRBJ2-1; the D gene is possibly TRBD2 (6 bases). This CDR3 spans 13 amino acids. V was clipped by 8 bases and J by 7 bases, with 15 bases between them. Germline V CDR1 and CDR2: SEHNR, FQNEAQ (reference sequence).